This T cell receptor beta chain was recovered during a study of blood T cell repertoires in COVID-19. Across the whole study: Samples taken during acute and convalescent COVID-19 were collected in the United States, Italy and Spain. Sample material is recorded as cDNA or gDNA derived from T cells, B-cell-depleted T cells, or PBMCs.

Generated by immunoSEQ multiplex PCR, the TCRdb table keeps only in-frame clones and is missing some. The sample has hundreds of thousands of clones, 87% seen once; the top ten hold over 1.5%. V dropped 1 base and J dropped 5; count of bases not matched to a gene: 5. Germline CDR1 and CDR2: LNHNV and YYDKDF (reference sequence). The CDR3 spans 15 residues. Researchers sorted participants into cohorts using their self-reported clinical history. The TCR was taken from a young woman with acute COVID-19. This chain uses TRBV15 with TRBJ2-3; 8 bases agree with TRBD2. Specimen: PBMCs or T cells enriched from blood (not recorded which). The CDR3 region is CATSRGTSWGDTQYF. The CDR3 bases are TGTGCCACCAGCAGAGGGACTAGCTGGGGAGATACGCAGTATTTT.